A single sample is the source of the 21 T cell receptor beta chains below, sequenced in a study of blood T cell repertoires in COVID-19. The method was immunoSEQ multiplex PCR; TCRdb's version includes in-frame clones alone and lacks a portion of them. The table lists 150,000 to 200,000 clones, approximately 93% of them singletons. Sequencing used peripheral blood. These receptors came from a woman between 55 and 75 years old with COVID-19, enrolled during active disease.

The CDR3 loop is CASSPRTHEQYF. The CDR3 DNA reads as TGCGCCAGCAGCCCCAGAACCCACGAGCAGTACTTC. The rearrangement links TRBV23-1 to TRBJ2-7, with D hard to call. Being an ORF, TRBV23-1 has a function that is uncertain. The germline V and J ends were trimmed by 6 bases and 5 bases, with 11 bases remaining between them. The CDR3 contains 12 residues.

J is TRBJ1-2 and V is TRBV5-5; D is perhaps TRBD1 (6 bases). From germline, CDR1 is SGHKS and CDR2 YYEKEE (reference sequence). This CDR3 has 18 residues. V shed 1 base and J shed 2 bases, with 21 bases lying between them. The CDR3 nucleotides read TGTGCCAGCAGCTTGAGAGAAACAGGGCCACGCTCCAACTATGGCTACACCTTC. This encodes CASSLRETGPRSNYGYTF.

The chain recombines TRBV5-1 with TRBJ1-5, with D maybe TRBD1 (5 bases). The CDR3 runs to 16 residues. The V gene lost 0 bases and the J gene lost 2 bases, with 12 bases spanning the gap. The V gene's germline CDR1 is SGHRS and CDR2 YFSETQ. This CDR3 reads CASSLGGDSGNQPQHF. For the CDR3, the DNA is TGCGCCAGCAGCTTGGGGGGTGACAGTGGCAATCAGCCCCAGCATTTT. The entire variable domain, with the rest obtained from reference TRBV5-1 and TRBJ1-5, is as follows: KAGVTQTPRYLIKTRGQQVTLSCSPISGHRSVSWYQQTPGQGLQFLFEYFSETQRNKGNFPGRFSGRQFSNSRSEMNVSTLELGDSALYLCASSLGGDSGNQPQHFGDGTRLSIL.

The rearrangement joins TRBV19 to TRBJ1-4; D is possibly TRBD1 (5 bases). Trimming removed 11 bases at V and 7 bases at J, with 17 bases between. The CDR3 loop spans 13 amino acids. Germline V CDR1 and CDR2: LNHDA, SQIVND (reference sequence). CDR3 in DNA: TGTGCCGCGAACCAGGCGGGGGGTGAAAAACTGTTTTTT. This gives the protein CAANQAGGEKLFF.

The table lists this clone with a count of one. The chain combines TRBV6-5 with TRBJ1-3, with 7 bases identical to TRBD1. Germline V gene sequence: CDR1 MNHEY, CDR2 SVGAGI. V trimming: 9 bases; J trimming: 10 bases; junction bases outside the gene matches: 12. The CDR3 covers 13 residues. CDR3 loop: CASQRDSGLTIYF. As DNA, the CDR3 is TGTGCCAGTCAGAGGGACAGTGGCTTAACCATATATTTT.

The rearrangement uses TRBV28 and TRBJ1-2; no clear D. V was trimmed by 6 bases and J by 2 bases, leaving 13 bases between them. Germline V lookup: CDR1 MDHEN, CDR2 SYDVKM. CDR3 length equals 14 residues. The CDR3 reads CASRGLGGNYGYTF. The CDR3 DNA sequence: TGTGCCAGCAGGGGTTTGGGAGGAAACTATGGCTACACCTTC.

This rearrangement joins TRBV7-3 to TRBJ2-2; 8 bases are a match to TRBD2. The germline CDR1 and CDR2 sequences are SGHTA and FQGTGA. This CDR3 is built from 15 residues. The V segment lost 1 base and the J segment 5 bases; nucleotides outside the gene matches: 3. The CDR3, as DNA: TGTGCCAGCAGCTTAAATCCTAGCGGGACCGGGGAGCTGTTTTTT. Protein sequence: CASSLNPSGTGELFF.

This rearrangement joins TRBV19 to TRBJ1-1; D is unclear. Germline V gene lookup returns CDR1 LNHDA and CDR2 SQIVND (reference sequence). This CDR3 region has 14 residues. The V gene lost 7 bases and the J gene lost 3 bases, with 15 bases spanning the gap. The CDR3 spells CASTPLGEDTEAFF. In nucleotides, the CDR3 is TGTGCCAGTACCCCCCTTGGGGAGGACACTGAAGCTTTCTTT.

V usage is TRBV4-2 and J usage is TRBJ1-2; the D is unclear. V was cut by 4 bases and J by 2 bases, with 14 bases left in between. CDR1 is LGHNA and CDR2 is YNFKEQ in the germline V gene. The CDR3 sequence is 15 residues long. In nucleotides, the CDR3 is TGTGCCAGCAGCCCACCGCGGAGTAAGAACTATGGCTACACCTTC. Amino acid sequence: CASSPPRSKNYGYTF.

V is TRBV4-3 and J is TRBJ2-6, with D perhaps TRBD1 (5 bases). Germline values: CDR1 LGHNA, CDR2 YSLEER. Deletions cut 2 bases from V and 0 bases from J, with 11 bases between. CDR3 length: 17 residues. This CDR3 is CASSQQGSISGANVLTF. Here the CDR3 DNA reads TGCGCCAGCAGCCAACAGGGTTCGATCTCTGGGGCCAACGTCCTGACTTTC.

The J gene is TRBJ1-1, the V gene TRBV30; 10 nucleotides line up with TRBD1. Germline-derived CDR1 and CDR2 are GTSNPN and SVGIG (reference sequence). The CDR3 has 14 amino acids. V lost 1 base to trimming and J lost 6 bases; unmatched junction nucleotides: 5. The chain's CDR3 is CAWSGDRGSPEAFF. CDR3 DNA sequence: TGTGCCTGGAGTGGGGACAGGGGAAGCCCTGAAGCTTTCTTT. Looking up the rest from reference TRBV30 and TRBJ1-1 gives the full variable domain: SQTIHQWPATLVQPVGSPLSLECTVEGTSNPNLYWYRQAAGRGLQLLFYSVGIGQISSEVPQNLSASRPQDRQFILSSKKLLLSDSGFYLCAWSGDRGSPEAFFGQGTRLTVV.

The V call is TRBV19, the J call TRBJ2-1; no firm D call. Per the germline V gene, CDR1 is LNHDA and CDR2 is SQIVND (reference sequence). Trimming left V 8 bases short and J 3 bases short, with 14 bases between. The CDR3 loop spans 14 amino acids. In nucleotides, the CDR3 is TGTGCCAGTTGTCCGTTGGCAGACTACAATGAGCAGTTCTTC. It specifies CASCPLADYNEQFF.

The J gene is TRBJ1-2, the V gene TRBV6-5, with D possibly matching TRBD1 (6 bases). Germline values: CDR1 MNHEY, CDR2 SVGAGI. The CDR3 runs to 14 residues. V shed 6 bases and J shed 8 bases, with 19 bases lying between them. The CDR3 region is CASRPSGTTRGYTF. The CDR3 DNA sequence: TGTGCCAGCAGACCCTCCGGGACAACTCGCGGCTACACCTTC.

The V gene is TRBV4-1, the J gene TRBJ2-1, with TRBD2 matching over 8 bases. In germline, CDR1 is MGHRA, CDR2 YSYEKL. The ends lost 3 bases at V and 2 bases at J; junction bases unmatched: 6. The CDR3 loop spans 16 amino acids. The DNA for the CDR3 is TGCGCCAGCAGCCAGTCCGGGGGGGCGACCTACAATGAGCAGTTCTTC. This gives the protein CASSQSGGATYNEQFF.

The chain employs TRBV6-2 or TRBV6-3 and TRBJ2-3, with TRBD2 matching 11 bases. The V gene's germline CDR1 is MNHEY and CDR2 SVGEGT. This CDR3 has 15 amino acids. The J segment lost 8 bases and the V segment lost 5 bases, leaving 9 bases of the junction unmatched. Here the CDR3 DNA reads TGTGCCAGCAGTCCCCATCTAGCGGGGGGTGGTACGCAGTATTTT. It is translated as CASSPHLAGGGTQYF.

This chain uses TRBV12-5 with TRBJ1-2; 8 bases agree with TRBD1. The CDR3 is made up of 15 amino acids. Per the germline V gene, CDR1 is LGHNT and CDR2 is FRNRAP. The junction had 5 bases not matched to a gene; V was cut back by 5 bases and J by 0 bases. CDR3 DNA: TGTGCTAGTGGTCGACCGGACAGGGCTAACTATGGCTACACCTTC. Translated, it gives CASGRPDRANYGYTF.

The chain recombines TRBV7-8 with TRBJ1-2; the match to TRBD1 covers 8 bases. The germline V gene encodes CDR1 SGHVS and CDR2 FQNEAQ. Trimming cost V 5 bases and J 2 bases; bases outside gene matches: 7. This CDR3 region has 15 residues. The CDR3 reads CASSPQTGVNYGYTF. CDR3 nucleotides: TGTGCCAGCAGCCCCCAGACAGGGGTGAACTATGGCTACACCTTC.

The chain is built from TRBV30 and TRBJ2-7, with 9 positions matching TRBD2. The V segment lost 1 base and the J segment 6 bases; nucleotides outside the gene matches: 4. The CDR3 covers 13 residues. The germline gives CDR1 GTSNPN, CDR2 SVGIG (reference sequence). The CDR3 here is CAWSASGAGEQYF. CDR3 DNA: TGTGCCTGGAGTGCTAGCGGGGCGGGCGAGCAGTACTTC.

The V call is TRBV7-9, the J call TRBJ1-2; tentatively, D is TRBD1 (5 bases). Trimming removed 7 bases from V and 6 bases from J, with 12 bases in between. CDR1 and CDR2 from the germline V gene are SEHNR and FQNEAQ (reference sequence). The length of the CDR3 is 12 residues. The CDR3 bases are TGTGCCAGCACCCTTGGGGCTGATGGCTACACCTTC. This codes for CASTLGADGYTF.

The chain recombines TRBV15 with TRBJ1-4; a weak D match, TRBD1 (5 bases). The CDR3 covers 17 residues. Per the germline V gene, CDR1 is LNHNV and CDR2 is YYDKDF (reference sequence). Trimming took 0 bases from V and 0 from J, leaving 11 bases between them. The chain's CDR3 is CATSRDRDFATNEKLFF. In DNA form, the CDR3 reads TGTGCCACCAGCAGAGACAGGGATTTTGCAACTAATGAAAAACTGTTTTTT.

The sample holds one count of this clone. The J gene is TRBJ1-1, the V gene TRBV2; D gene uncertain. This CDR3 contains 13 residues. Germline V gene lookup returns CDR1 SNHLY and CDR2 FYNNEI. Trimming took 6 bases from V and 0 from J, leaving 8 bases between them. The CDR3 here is CASRYGMNTEAFF. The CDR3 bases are TGTGCCAGCAGATACGGGATGAACACTGAAGCTTTCTTT.